The rows below give T cell receptor beta chains drawn from one sample of a study of T cells in Graves' hyperthyroidism and ophthalmopathy. Each CDR3 protein is one row after TCRdb ran MiXCR on the multiplex PCR reads. The data show about 280,000 distinct CDR3 sequences, 20% to 25% seen once. The sequencing input was blood. These receptors originate from a man in his forties with Graves' hyperthyroidism that later progressed to Graves' ophthalmopathy. The CDR3 runs from the conserved cysteine through the conserved F or W. D genes are given only for firm matches. Rows may omit the clone size; those that give it use once, few, many or a size class.

V gene	J gene	CDR3 length	clone size	D gene	CDR3 protein	CDR3 DNA
TRBV14	TRBJ2-4	16	.	TRBD2	CASSQDGTRAKNIQYF	TGTGCCAGCAGCCAAGACGGGACTAGGGCCAAAAACATTCAGTACTTC
TRBV6-2/TRBV6-3	TRBJ2-5	14	.	TRBD2	CASRTHSGSETQYF	TGTGCCAGCAGAACCCACAGCGGGAGTGAGACCCAGTACTTC
TRBV5-5	TRBJ1-2	12	many	.	CASSLDRWGYTF	TGTGCCAGCAGCTTGGACAGGTGGGGCTACACCTTC
TRBV6-1	TRBJ2-1	16	.	.	CASSGALWGAYNEQFF	TGTGCCAGCAGTGGTGCTCTGTGGGGGGCCTACAATGAGCAGTTCTTC
TRBV20-1	TRBJ2-6	14	many	.	CSASMGSGANVLTF	TGCAGTGCTAGTATGGGGTCTGGGGCCAACGTCCTGACTTTC
TRBV11-2	TRBJ2-7	15	.	.	CASSWWGGGSYEQYF	TGTGCCAGCAGCTGGTGGGGTGGGGGCTCCTACGAGCAGTACTTC
TRBV10-3	TRBJ2-7	15	many	TRBD1	CAISTPGTGTYEQYF	TGTGCCATCAGTACGCCCGGGACAGGGACCTACGAGCAGTACTTC
TRBV6-2/TRBV6-3	TRBJ1-6	18	many	.	CASSYSGQAGSYNSPLHF	TGTGCCAGCAGTTACTCAGGGCAGGCCGGCTCCTATAATTCACCCCTCCACTTT
TRBV2	TRBJ2-5	12	many	TRBD1	CASFRGRETQYF	TGTGCCAGCTTCAGGGGGCGGGAGACCCAGTACTTC
TRBV15	TRBJ2-5	13	many	.	CATSRDREETQYF	TGTGCCACCAGCAGAGATCGTGAAGAGACCCAGTACTTC
TRBV6-1	TRBJ1-1	12	.	.	CASNLSKDEAFF	TGTGCCAGCAACCTAAGCAAGGACGAAGCTTTCTTT
TRBV5-1	TRBJ2-7	15	many	TRBD2	CASSLSGRVLYEQYF	TGCGCCAGCAGCCTGAGCGGGAGGGTTCTTTACGAGCAGTACTTC
TRBV20-1	TRBJ2-2	14	many	.	CSARGGVNTGELFF	TGCAGTGCTAGAGGGGGTGTCAACACCGGGGAGCTGTTTTTT
TRBV25-1	TRBJ2-4	16	many	.	CASSEYKGGVGNIQYF	TGTGCCAGCAGTGAATATAAGGGGGGGGTGGGAAACATTCAGTACTTC
TRBV30	TRBJ2-7	16	few	TRBD2	CAWSSPWTSGSSEQYF	TGTGCCTGGAGTTCCCCTTGGACTAGCGGGAGTTCCGAGCAGTACTTC
TRBV18	TRBJ1-1	16	many	TRBD1	CASSPGTGGFNTEAFF	TGTGCCAGCTCACCAGGGACAGGGGGCTTCAACACTGAAGCTTTCTTT
TRBV5-1	TRBJ2-5	16	many	TRBD1	CASSPRTGWRGETQYF	TGCGCCAGCAGCCCACGGACAGGGTGGAGAGGCGAGACCCAGTACTTC
TRBV12-3/TRBV12-4	TRBJ2-7	11	.	.	CASSYLGEQYF	TGTGCCAGCAGTTACTTGGGCGAGCAGTACTTC
TRBV5-5	TRBJ2-5	13	.	.	CASSLQVAETQYF	TGTGCCAGCAGCTTGCAGGTAGCGGAGACCCAGTACTTC
TRBV20-1	TRBJ2-7	13	many	.	CSALKDLLYEQYF	TGCAGTGCTCTGAAGGACCTTCTCTACGAGCAGTACTTC
TRBV28	TRBJ2-7	10	.	.	CASSLSPQYF	TGTGCCAGCAGTTTATCACCTCAGTACTTC
TRBV19	TRBJ1-3	14	many	.	CASSARAPGNTIYF	TGTGCCAGTAGTGCAAGGGCCCCTGGAAACACCATATATTTT
TRBV11-1	TRBJ1-1	15	many	.	CASSLEGRVGTEAFF	TGTGCCAGCAGCTTAGAAGGCAGGGTGGGCACTGAAGCTTTCTTT
TRBV5-1	TRBJ2-7	15	many	TRBD2	CASSSFPGLVDEQYF	TGCGCCAGCAGCTCCTTCCCGGGACTAGTTGACGAGCAGTACTTC
TRBV30	TRBJ2-2	16	many	TRBD2	CAWGLAGGGGTGELFF	TGTGCCTGGGGACTAGCGGGAGGGGGCGGCACCGGGGAGCTGTTTTTT
TRBV28	TRBJ2-3	15	many	.	CASSLGSTSTDTQYF	TGTGCCAGCAGTTTAGGCAGTACTAGCACAGATACGCAGTATTTT